The 30 T cell receptor beta chains below all came from one sample that was sequenced in a study of regulatory T cells in long-lasting Graves disease. The time point is: newly diagnosed GD, antithyroid drugs for less than 3 months. The TCR library was made from RNA that had been extracted from PBMCs in TRIzol. Arm-PCR of CDR3 regions and iRepertoire HTBI primers were used to build TCR beta libraries. MiXCR, applied by TCRdb to the multiplex PCR reads, yields one record per CDR3 protein. Among under 450,000 distinct CDR3 sequences listed, about 10% were seen once. This sample also appeared in a second study, on T cells in Graves' hyperthyroidism and ophthalmopathy.

Material: peripheral blood mononuclear cells (PBMCs), obtained at new diagnosis, from a patient treated with antithyroid drugs. The receptors derive from a woman between 18 and 29 years old with Graves disease.

The J gene is TRBJ1-5, the V gene TRBV20-1; the match to TRBD1 covers 8 bases. CDR1 DFQATT and CDR2 SNEGSKA come from the germline V gene (reference sequence). Losses at the gene ends were 3 bases for V and 0 bases for J; bases not matched to a gene: 4. The CDR3 has 15 residues. For the CDR3, the DNA is TGCAGTGCTAGGGGACAGGAATATAGCAATCAGCCCCAGCATTTT. It encodes CSARGQEYSNQPQHF.

This clonotype came up many times. V gene TRBV29-1 combines with J gene TRBJ1-1, with D maybe TRBD1 (6 bases). The length of the CDR3 is 15 residues. V dropped 6 bases and J dropped 8 bases, with 25 bases sitting between them. CDR1 is SQVTM and CDR2 is ANQGSEA in the germline V gene. The CDR3 sequence is CSVIGLGLGAAEAFF. CDR3 DNA sequence: TGCAGCGTCATCGGATTGGGTTTGGGGGCGGCGGAAGCTTTCTTT.

This clonotype was counted at least ten times. The genes are TRBV2 and TRBJ2-1; the D is unclear. V was pared by 6 bases and J by 9 bases, with 21 bases between. This CDR3 has 15 residues. Germline V gene sequence: CDR1 SNHLY, CDR2 FYNNEI. The CDR3 DNA reads TGTGCCAGCAGCACCTTCTGGGTCCCCGGTGGTGAGCAGTTCTTC. This encodes CASSTFWVPGGEQFF.

This clonotype was counted at least ten times. The rearrangement uses TRBV4-1 and TRBJ2-1; D unclear. V dropped 2 bases and J dropped 0 bases, with 5 bases sitting between them. The CDR3 length is 14 residues. Germline V gives CDR1 MGHRA, CDR2 YSYEKL. The CDR3 reads CASSQSSSYNEQFF. The CDR3 DNA reads as TGCGCCAGCAGCCAATCCAGCTCCTACAATGAGCAGTTCTTC.

This clonotype was observed many times. The J gene is TRBJ2-1, the V gene TRBV5-1; tentatively, D is TRBD2 (5 bases). Germline CDR1 and CDR2: SGHRS and YFSETQ. The CDR3 totals 14 residues. V was cut by 3 bases and J by 7 bases, with 14 bases left in between. In DNA, the CDR3 is TGCGCCAGCAGCTCAGGAGGTTTTCCGAATGAGCAGTTCTTC. This translates into CASSSGGFPNEQFF.

This clonotype has a count of ten or more. The V gene is TRBV6-5, the J gene TRBJ1-5, with no clear D. The CDR3 is 14 residues long. Germline assignment: CDR1 MNHEY and CDR2 SVGAGI. Trimming pared 4 bases from V and 4 bases from J, leaving 11 bases between. This chain's CDR3 is CASSLPGRNQPQHF. DNA of the CDR3: TGTGCCAGCAGTTTGCCGGGCCGGAATCAGCCCCAGCATTTT.

This clonotype has more than one count but fewer than ten. V and J are TRBV11-1 and TRBJ1-1; D might be TRBD1 (6 bases). From germline, CDR1 is SGHAT and CDR2 FQDESV (reference sequence). The CDR3 extends over 20 amino acids. The ends were cut back, 5 bases at V and 2 bases at J, with 30 bases in the middle. The CDR3 sequence is CASSKYPDGQLGLPNTEAFF. For the CDR3, the DNA is TGTGCCAGCAGCAAATATCCCGATGGACAGTTAGGACTTCCAAACACTGAAGCTTTCTTT. The whole variable domain, filled in from reference TRBV11-1 and TRBJ1-1, reads EAEVAQSPRYKITEKSQAVAFWCDPISGHATLYWYRQILGQGPELLVQFQDESVVDDSQLPKDRFSAERLKGVDSTLKIQPAELGDSAMYLCASSKYPDGQLGLPNTEAFFGQGTRLTVV.

The table lists this clonotype with a few counts. This chain connects TRBV14 to TRBJ2-7, with 8 bases matching TRBD2. This CDR3 region has 17 residues. Germline trimming cut 4 bases from V and 5 bases from J; bases unmatched to any gene: 16. Germline CDR1 SGHDN, CDR2 FVKESK. The CDR3 coding sequence is TGTGCCAGCAGCCCCTATTTTGACGGGAGGGCCGTGGACGAGCAGTACTTC. Its translation: CASSPYFDGRAVDEQYF.

This clonotype occurred many times. This chain uses TRBV29-1 with TRBJ2-7, with 7 bases aligning to TRBD2. Germline assignment: CDR1 SQVTM and CDR2 ANQGSEA. The CDR3 consists of 13 residues. V lost 7 bases to trimming and J lost 5 bases; unmatched junction nucleotides: 11. CDR3 bases: TGCAGCGCCGCCCCCCCCGGGAGGAACGAGCAGTACTTC. Its translation: CSAAPPGRNEQYF.

Ten or more counts support this clonotype. The V call is TRBV4-3, the J call TRBJ2-1, with a weak D call TRBD2 (5 bases). The V gene lost 0 bases and the J gene lost 15 bases, with 18 bases spanning the gap. Germline-derived CDR1 and CDR2 are LGHNA and YSLEER. CDR3 length: 14 residues. CDR3 sequence: CASSQDRLAFPPFF. The CDR3 DNA is TGCGCCAGCAGCCAAGATCGTCTAGCCTTCCCTCCGTTCTTC.

There are many counts of this clonotype. This chain uses TRBV7-2 with TRBJ2-4; 9 bases fit TRBD1. Trimming removed 5 bases from V and 4 bases from J; junction bases left unmatched: 9. The CDR3 covers 16 residues. Germline loops: CDR1 SGHTA, CDR2 FQGNSA. The CDR3 loop reads CASSPSLTGGKNIQYF. The CDR3 nucleotides are TGTGCCAGCAGCCCTAGCCTGACAGGGGGGAAAAACATTCAGTACTTC.

The table lists this clonotype with a few counts. This rearrangement joins TRBV4-1 to TRBJ1-5; unclear D gene. CDR3 length equals 16 residues. Trimming left V 3 bases short and J 2 bases short, with 14 bases between. Germline lookup yields CDR1 MGHRA and CDR2 YSYEKL. The CDR3 here is CASSHERGLGNQPQHF. In DNA form, the CDR3 reads TGCGCCAGCAGCCACGAGCGGGGTTTGGGCAATCAGCCCCAGCATTTT.

In its sample, this clonotype was seen many times. The CDR3 region is CASSSKRGGNEQFF. The CDR3 DNA is TGTGCCAGCAGTTCGAAAAGGGGCGGCAATGAGCAGTTCTTC. The chain recombines TRBV12-3 or TRBV12-4 with TRBJ2-1, with a tentative D call TRBD1 (5 bases). V was clipped by 4 bases and J by 6 bases, with 13 bases between them. The CDR3 extends over 14 amino acids.

This clonotype was seen repeatedly, ten times or more. The chain combines TRBV20-1 with TRBJ2-2; possible D gene TRBD2, 5 bases. Germline assignment: CDR1 DFQATT and CDR2 SNEGSKA (reference sequence). The CDR3 extends over 15 amino acids. The ends were cut back, 2 bases at V and 0 bases at J, with 10 bases in the middle. The CDR3 sequence is CSARRASTNTGELFF. The DNA of the CDR3 is TGCAGTGCTAGACGGGCTAGCACGAACACCGGGGAGCTGTTTTTT.

This clonotype showed up just a few times. The chain is built from TRBV2 and TRBJ1-5, with a weak D call TRBD1 (6 bases). The CDR3 is 13 amino acids. V was trimmed by 2 bases and J by 7 bases, leaving 9 bases between them. Looked up from germline, CDR1 is SNHLY and CDR2 is FYNNEI. The CDR3 sequence is CASSETRGQPQHF. CDR3 DNA: TGTGCCAGCAGTGAAACCAGGGGCCAGCCCCAGCATTTT.

The J gene is TRBJ2-1, the V gene TRBV4-1; 10 bases align to TRBD2. Germline loops: CDR1 MGHRA, CDR2 YSYEKL. Losses at the gene ends were 5 bases for V and 2 bases for J; bases not matched to a gene: 0. The CDR3 spans 14 residues. The CDR3 nucleotides are TGCGCCAGCAGCACTAGCGGGGCCTACAATGAGCAGTTCTTC. Its translation: CASSTSGAYNEQFF.

The chain combines TRBV28 with TRBJ1-5; D perhaps matches TRBD1 (6 bases). V gave up 5 bases and J gave up 8 bases, with 16 bases separating them. CDR3 size: 14 residues. CDR1 and CDR2 (germline): MDHEN, SYDVKM. The CDR3 here is CASSQPQGRKPQHF. The CDR3 DNA sequence: TGTGCCAGCAGTCAACCACAGGGAAGGAAGCCCCAGCATTTT.

This clonotype was found many times. The rearrangement uses TRBV6-5 and TRBJ2-6; D perhaps matches TRBD1 (6 bases). The germline V and J ends were trimmed by 3 bases and 2 bases, with 11 bases remaining between them. CDR1 and CDR2 (germline): MNHEY, SVGAGI. The CDR3 runs 16 residues. The CDR3 DNA sequence: TGTGCCAGCAGTTATATCAGGGGACCTGGGGCCAACGTCCTGACTTTC. It specifies CASSYIRGPGANVLTF.

This clonotype was observed many times. The chain links TRBV20-1 to TRBJ1-1; 7 bases agree with TRBD1. The germline CDR1 and CDR2 sequences are DFQATT and SNEGSKA (reference sequence). V was clipped by 0 bases and J by 1 base; unmatched bases: 2. The CDR3 spans 14 residues. CDR3 protein: CSARDGTANTEAFF. For the CDR3, the DNA is TGCAGTGCTAGAGACGGGACAGCGAACACTGAAGCTTTCTTT.

In its sample, this clonotype was seen many times. This CDR3 reads CASSIKGHYGYTF. The CDR3 DNA reads TGTGCCAGCAGTATCAAGGGACACTATGGCTACACCTTC. The rearrangement links TRBV6-1 to TRBJ1-2; D is possibly TRBD1 (5 bases). The CDR3 contains 13 residues. V lost 5 bases and J 3 bases, leaving 10 bases between the germline ends. The germline V gene encodes CDR1 MNHNS and CDR2 SASEGT.

This clonotype was counted between two and nine times. The V gene is TRBV12-3 or TRBV12-4, the J gene TRBJ2-2; a possible D gene is TRBD2 (5 bases). This CDR3 region has 16 residues. With 2 bases removed from V and 3 bases from J, the gap between germline ends came to 13 bases. The CDR3 here is CASSLLPGIDTGELFF. The CDR3 DNA sequence: TGTGCCAGCAGTTTATTACCCGGGATCGACACCGGGGAGCTGTTTTTT.

This clonotype was seen many times. V gene TRBV7-8 combines with J gene TRBJ1-2; 7 bases line up with TRBD1. Germline CDR1 and CDR2: SGHVS and FQNEAQ. Trimming cost V 2 bases and J 5 bases; bases outside gene matches: 17. The CDR3 is 18 amino acids. This CDR3 reads CASSLSFGGTGDSYGYTF. The CDR3 bases are TGTGCCAGCAGCTTAAGTTTTGGGGGAACAGGGGACTCTTATGGCTACACCTTC.

The chain couples TRBV7-6 to TRBJ2-1; 7 nucleotides agree with TRBD2. The CDR3 totals 15 residues. The germline V gene encodes CDR1 SGHVS and CDR2 FNYEAQ. The V and J ends lost 1 base and 4 bases, in that order; junction bases with no gene match: 4. This CDR3 reads CASSLDASGYNEQFF. The CDR3, as DNA: TGTGCCAGCAGCTTAGATGCTAGCGGATACAATGAGCAGTTCTTC.

The V call is TRBV5-5, the J call TRBJ2-7; TRBD1 is a possible D gene (6 bases). This CDR3 comprises 14 residues. CDR1 and CDR2 from the germline V gene are SGHKS and YYEKEE (reference sequence). Trimming removed 3 bases at V and 1 base at J, with 11 bases between. The CDR3 bases are TGTGCCAGCAGCTCCCTGACAGGTTCCTACGAGCAGTACTTC. This translates into CASSSLTGSYEQYF.

This clonotype was detected only a few times. The chain recombines TRBV19 with TRBJ2-1, with D tentatively TRBD1 or TRBD2 (5 bases each). With 4 bases removed from V and 8 bases from J, the gap between germline ends came to 24 bases. Germline V CDR1 and CDR2: LNHDA, SQIVND (reference sequence). The CDR3 spans 17 residues. The DNA for the CDR3 is TGTGCCAGTAGTAAGGGTACCCTAGGGCAGTGGGGGTATGAGCAGTTCTTC. Its protein product is CASSKGTLGQWGYEQFF.

This chain uses TRBV4-2 with TRBJ2-2; D is uncertain. Germline assignment: CDR1 LGHNA and CDR2 YNFKEQ. The CDR3 is 15 residues long. Trimming pared 2 bases from V and 8 bases from J, leaving 15 bases between. Written as DNA, the CDR3 is TGTGCCAGCAGCCAACGGGCCGGTCCCTTTGGGGAGCTGTTTTTT. Amino acids: CASSQRAGPFGELFF.

Ten or more counts support this clonotype. V is TRBV28 and J is TRBJ1-6; 9 bases line up with TRBD1. J lost 4 bases, V lost 6 bases, and 4 bases had no gene match. CDR3 length: 15 amino acids. Germline V gene data show CDR1 as MDHEN and CDR2 as SYDVKM. The CDR3 sequence: CASRTGQGYNSPLHF. As DNA, the CDR3 is TGTGCCAGCAGGACGGGACAGGGTTATAATTCACCCCTCCACTTT. The variable domain in full, completed from reference TRBV28 and TRBJ1-6, reads DVKVTQSSRYLVKRTGEKVFLECVQDMDHENMFWYRQDPGLGLRLIYFSYDVKMKEKGDIPEGYSVSREKKERFSLILESASTNQTSMYLCASRTGQGYNSPLHFGNGTRLTVT.

This clonotype was counted between two and nine times. A single base separates this from a much larger clone, so it may be a read error. The chain combines TRBV5-1 with TRBJ2-1; 7 bases fit TRBD2. Per germline, CDR1 SGHRS and CDR2 YFSETQ. The CDR3 has 17 amino acids. CDR3 nucleotides: TGCGCCAGCAGCATTGGTGTGGGCGGGAGCTCCTACAGTGAGCAGTTCTTC. Translation: CASSIGVGGSSYSEQFF.

Many counts were recorded for this clonotype. J is TRBJ1-2 and V is TRBV2, with TRBD1 matching over 8 bases. CDR1 and CDR2 (germline): SNHLY, FYNNEI. V was clipped by 6 bases and J by 2 bases; unmatched bases: 14. The CDR3 runs 17 residues. The CDR3 protein is CASRGGFAGQANYGYTF. The CDR3 coding sequence is TGTGCCAGCAGGGGGGGTTTTGCGGGACAGGCGAACTATGGCTACACCTTC. The full variable domain, completed using reference TRBV2 and TRBJ1-2, is EPEVTQTPSHQVTQMGQEVILRCVPISNHLYFYWYRQILGQKVEFLVSFYNNEISEKSEIFDDQFSVERPDGSNFTLKIRSTKLEDSAMYFCASRGGFAGQANYGYTFGSGTRLTVV.

This chain links TRBV20-1 with TRBJ1-1; D may be TRBD1 (5 bases). This CDR3 has 14 amino acids. The germline V gene has CDR1 DFQATT and CDR2 SNEGSKA (reference sequence). Trimming cost V 3 bases and J 0 bases, with 11 bases left between them. Here the CDR3 reads CSASDRGLNTEAFF. CDR3 nucleotide sequence: TGCAGTGCTAGTGACAGAGGCTTGAACACTGAAGCTTTCTTT.